Below are 25 T cell receptor beta chains sequenced from a single sample in a study of regulatory T cells in long-lasting Graves disease. As for time point: persistent/refractory GD, antithyroid drugs over 5 years with positive TRAb. The TCR library was made from RNA that had been extracted from PBMCs in TRIzol. HTBI primers from iRepertoire and Arm-PCR of CDR3 regions yielded the TCR beta libraries. TCRdb called the multiplex PCR reads again in MiXCR, with one record for every CDR3 protein. The sample records over 450,000 distinct CDR3 sequences, about a fifth being singletons. Sequenced material: peripheral blood mononuclear cells (PBMCs), taken when the disease was refractory, from a patient treated with antithyroid drugs. These receptors were collected from a female donor with Graves disease.

At least ten counts were recorded for this clonotype. This chain uses TRBV12-3 or TRBV12-4 with TRBJ1-1, with 8 nucleotides matching TRBD1. Trimming removed 5 bases from V and 6 bases from J; junction bases left unmatched: 11. There are 15 residues in the CDR3. This CDR3 is CASSPLQGGYPEAFF. CDR3 nucleotides: TGTGCCAGCAGTCCGTTACAGGGGGGGTACCCTGAAGCTTTCTTT.

The chain links TRBV6-4 to TRBJ1-1; TRBD1 matches 7 bases. The ends lost 5 bases at V and 2 bases at J; junction bases unmatched: 11. The germline V gene encodes CDR1 MRHNA and CDR2 SNTAGT. This CDR3 spans 16 amino acids. This chain's CDR3 is CASSSWTGIRNTEAFF. CDR3 DNA sequence: TGTGCCAGCAGTTCATGGACAGGCATCAGAAACACTGAAGCTTTCTTT.

This clonotype has only one observation. The chain employs TRBV19 and TRBJ1-5, with D possibly matching TRBD1 (6 bases). Per the germline V gene, CDR1 is LNHDA and CDR2 is SQIVND (reference sequence). The V end lost 6 bases, the J end lost 4 bases, and 10 bases lay between the germline ends. CDR3 length: 13 residues. The CDR3 here is CASRTGLNQPQHF. The CDR3 DNA is TGTGCCAGTAGAACAGGGTTAAATCAGCCCCAGCATTTT.

This clonotype has only a few counts. The gene calls are TRBV13 and TRBJ2-4; no definite D call. The CDR3 length is 13 residues. V was clipped by 5 bases and J by 9 bases, with 14 bases between them. The germline CDR1 and CDR2 sequences are PRHDT and FYEKMQ (reference sequence). The CDR3 bases are TGTGCCAGCAGCCCCGGACGGGTGGGCATTCAGTACTTC. The encoded protein is CASSPGRVGIQYF.

The sample holds many counts of this clonotype. The V call is TRBV24-1, the J call TRBJ2-2; TRBD1 matches at 10 bases. The CDR3 is 17 residues long. With 3 bases clipped from V and 5 bases from J, the junction kept 8 bases outside the gene matches. Germline V gene lookup returns CDR1 KGHDR and CDR2 SFDVKD. The CDR3 protein is CATSDQRQGASTGELFF. CDR3 DNA sequence: TGTGCCACCAGTGATCAGAGACAGGGGGCGAGTACCGGGGAGCTGTTTTTT.

The chain couples TRBV5-1 to TRBJ1-1; TRBD1 is a possible D gene (5 bases). V dropped 4 bases and J dropped 1 base, with 14 bases sitting between them. This CDR3 region has 15 residues. Germline V gene lookup returns CDR1 SGHRS and CDR2 YFSETQ. This chain's CDR3 is CASSHPDRPNTEAFF. DNA of the CDR3: TGCGCCAGCAGCCACCCTGACAGACCGAACACTGAAGCTTTCTTT.

The chain has TRBV30 and TRBJ2-7, with D tentatively TRBD2 (6 bases). CDR1 and CDR2 from the germline V gene are GTSNPN and SVGIG (reference sequence). This CDR3 region has 14 residues. The V and J ends lost 5 bases and 1 base respectively, with 15 bases between them. CDR3 amino acids: CAWSRDSASYEQYF. The CDR3 DNA is TGTGCCTGGTCACGGGACTCTGCTTCCTACGAGCAGTACTTC.

In regard to this clonotype: With a much larger clone just one base away, this may be a read error. The chain has TRBV28 and TRBJ1-5; D remains unclear. CDR3 length: 14 amino acids. The germline gives CDR1 MDHEN, CDR2 SYDVKM. The CDR3 nucleotides are TGTGCCAGCAGTCTCCAGGTTAGCAATCAGCCCCGGCATTTT. Protein product: CASSLQVSNQPRHF.

This clonotype has just a few counts. This chain uses TRBV30 with TRBJ1-2, with a possible D match to TRBD1 (5 bases). Per germline, CDR1 GTSNPN and CDR2 SVGIG (reference sequence). The CDR3 has 11 residues. V shed 2 bases and J shed 8 bases, with 9 bases lying between them. The CDR3, as DNA: TGTGCCTGGAGTCGCGGGGGGGGCTACACCTTC. Amino acids: CAWSRGGGYTF. Using reference TRBV30 and TRBJ1-2 for the parts outside the CDR3, the full variable domain is SQTIHQWPATLVQPVGSPLSLECTVEGTSNPNLYWYRQAAGRGLQLLFYSVGIGQISSEVPQNLSASRPQDRQFILSSKKLLLSDSGFYLCAWSRGGGYTFGSGTRLTVV.

The sample holds a few counts of this clonotype. The chain links TRBV20-1 to TRBJ2-5; 14 positions agree with TRBD2. There are 14 residues in the CDR3. CDR1 and CDR2 (germline): DFQATT, SNEGSKA (reference sequence). Trimming took 6 bases from V and 4 from J; bases not matched to a gene: 4. CDR3 nucleotide sequence: TGCAGTGCCCGGACTAGCGGGAGGATAGAGACCCAGTACTTC. This codes for CSARTSGRIETQYF.

This clonotype was detected only a few times. This chain joins TRBV28 and TRBJ1-5; tentative D call: TRBD1 (6 bases). The CDR3 runs 15 residues. Between the trimmed V and J ends, which lost 3 bases and 2 bases, there was a span of 11 bases. From germline, CDR1 is MDHEN and CDR2 SYDVKM. The DNA of the CDR3 is TGTGCCAGCAGTTTCCAGGGGCGCGGCAATCAGCCCCAGCATTTT. It encodes CASSFQGRGNQPQHF.

In its sample, this clonotype was seen many times. The chain has TRBV14 and TRBJ1-1, with D hard to call. The CDR3 covers 13 residues. Germline V CDR1 and CDR2: SGHDN, FVKESK. V lost 2 bases and J lost 6, with 10 bases in between. Written as DNA, the CDR3 is TGTGCCAGCAGCCAAAGCGCCCTCGCTGAAGCTTTCTTT. Protein product: CASSQSALAEAFF.

The chain is built from TRBV19 and TRBJ2-1; D remains ambiguous. The CDR3 contains 13 residues. Germline values: CDR1 LNHDA, CDR2 SQIVND (reference sequence). Trimming removed 5 bases from V and 0 bases from J, with 5 bases in between. DNA of the CDR3: TGTGCCAGTAGTTACGTCTCCTACAATGAGCAGTTCTTC. Its protein is CASSYVSYNEQFF.

Only a few counts were recorded for this clonotype. This chain connects TRBV3-1 to TRBJ1-1; D might be TRBD1 (6 bases). CDR3 size: 14 residues. V was trimmed by 2 bases and J by 4 bases, leaving 11 bases between them. Germline assignment: CDR1 LGHDT and CDR2 YNNKEL (reference sequence). This CDR3 reads CASSQPDSSTEAFF. CDR3 nucleotide sequence: TGTGCCAGCAGCCAACCGGACAGCAGCACTGAAGCTTTCTTT.

The rearrangement joins TRBV3-2 to TRBJ1-2. TRBV3-2 is reported as a pseudogene. This CDR3 is built from 13 residues. Here the CDR3 reads CAGSYFTNYGYTF. In nucleotides, the CDR3 is TGTGCCGGCAGCTACTTTACGAACTATGGCTACACCTTC.

At least ten counts were recorded for this clonotype. V gene TRBV5-1 combines with J gene TRBJ1-1; TRBD1 aligns across 8 bases. CDR1 SGHRS and CDR2 YFSETQ come from the germline V gene. After removal of 4 bases from V and 4 bases from J, the junction contained 9 bases not matched to a gene. The CDR3 length is 15 residues. DNA for the CDR3: TGCGCCAGCAGCCCGGGGGACAGGTGGGGCACTGAAGCTTTCTTT. Translating gives CASSPGDRWGTEAFF.

This clonotype was seen a few times. The chain uses TRBV30 and TRBJ2-7; D unresolved. The germline V gene has CDR1 GTSNPN and CDR2 SVGIG (reference sequence). The CDR3 has 13 amino acids. With 3 bases removed from V and 2 bases from J, the gap between germline ends came to 11 bases. CDR3 nucleotides: TGTGCCTGGAGCGGCCCCCTACCCTACGAGCAGTACTTC. This gives the protein CAWSGPLPYEQYF.

The chain carries TRBV10-3 and TRBJ2-6, with D possibly being TRBD1 (7 bases). V gave up 0 bases and J gave up 0 bases, with 15 bases separating them. The CDR3 totals 19 residues. Germline V gene lookup returns CDR1 ENHRY and CDR2 SYGVKD. For the CDR3, the DNA is TGTGCCATCAGTGAGTCGCGGGACAAGGGGGCCTCTGGGGCCAACGTCCTGACTTTC. Its protein is CAISESRDKGASGANVLTF.

This clonotype occurred a few times. For the CDR3, the DNA is TGCAGTGCTAGGGGGGGGACTAGCGGGAGGGAGAATGAGCAGTTCTTC. Translation gives CSARGGTSGRENEQFF. The chain employs TRBV20-1 and TRBJ2-1; TRBD2 matches 16 bases. Germline CDR1 is DFQATT and CDR2 is SNEGSKA (reference sequence). This CDR3 contains 16 residues. J was trimmed by 7 bases and V by 3 bases; bases with no gene match: 6.

The sample holds many counts of this clonotype. The chain carries TRBV28 and TRBJ1-5; the D gene is possibly TRBD1 (5 bases). The germline V and J ends were trimmed by 4 bases and 4 bases, with 11 bases remaining between them. CDR1 and CDR2 from the germline V gene are MDHEN and SYDVKM. There are 14 residues in the CDR3. The CDR3 DNA is TGTGCCAGCAGTTCCTGGGGGATTAATCAGCCCCAGCATTTT. This sequence encodes CASSSWGINQPQHF.

This clonotype came up many times. This chain uses TRBV5-5 with TRBJ1-5; TRBD1 might be the D (6 bases). V was trimmed by 4 bases and J by 3 bases, leaving 14 bases between them. This CDR3 region has 15 residues. The V gene's germline CDR1 is SGHKS and CDR2 YYEKEE (reference sequence). The DNA of the CDR3 is TGTGCCAGCAGCCCTTCAGGGGCGGACAATCAGCCCCAGCATTTT. Its translation: CASSPSGADNQPQHF.

This clonotype was seen at least ten times. The rearrangement links TRBV25-1 to TRBJ2-2, with TRBD1 as a possible D gene (5 bases). The CDR3 is 15 residues long. Germline CDR1 reads MGHDK; CDR2 reads SYGVNS. V dropped 4 bases and J dropped 1 base, with 10 bases sitting between them. CDR3 protein: CASSAPTGNTGELFF. The CDR3 DNA is TGTGCCAGCAGTGCACCTACAGGGAACACCGGGGAGCTGTTTTTT. Drawing the rest from reference TRBV25-1 and TRBJ2-2, the complete variable domain is EADIYQTPRYLVIGTGKKITLECSQTMGHDKMYWYQQDPGMELHLIHYSYGVNSTEKGDLSSESTVSRIRTEHFPLTLESARPSHTSQYLCASSAPTGNTGELFFGEGSRLTVL.

This rearrangement joins TRBV29-1 to TRBJ2-3; 7 nucleotides line up with TRBD2. V shed 3 bases, J shed 0 bases, and the junction held 6 bases outside the gene matches. This CDR3 region has 15 residues. CDR1 is SQVTM and CDR2 is ANQGSEA in the germline V gene. For the CDR3, the DNA is TGCAGCGTTGATAAGACTAGCCGGAGCACAGATACGCAGTATTTT. Translating gives CSVDKTSRSTDTQYF.

This clonotype was recorded many times. CDR3 sequence: CSASGGTNYGYTF. In nucleotides, the CDR3 is TGCAGTGCTAGTGGCGGGACTAACTATGGCTACACCTTC. The chain has TRBV20-1 and TRBJ1-2; D not resolved. The germline CDR1 and CDR2 sequences are DFQATT and SNEGSKA (reference sequence). The CDR3 totals 13 residues. The V and J ends lost 3 bases and 0 bases respectively, with 8 bases between them.

This clonotype was counted only a few times. The chain has TRBV20-1 and TRBJ2-2, with D hard to call. Germline assignment: CDR1 DFQATT and CDR2 SNEGSKA (reference sequence). The CDR3 spans 13 residues. With 3 bases removed from V and 6 bases from J, the gap between germline ends came to 11 bases. The DNA of the CDR3 is TGCAGTGCTAGGAGGCCAGGCCCCGGGGAGCTGTTTTTT. Protein product: CSARRPGPGELFF.